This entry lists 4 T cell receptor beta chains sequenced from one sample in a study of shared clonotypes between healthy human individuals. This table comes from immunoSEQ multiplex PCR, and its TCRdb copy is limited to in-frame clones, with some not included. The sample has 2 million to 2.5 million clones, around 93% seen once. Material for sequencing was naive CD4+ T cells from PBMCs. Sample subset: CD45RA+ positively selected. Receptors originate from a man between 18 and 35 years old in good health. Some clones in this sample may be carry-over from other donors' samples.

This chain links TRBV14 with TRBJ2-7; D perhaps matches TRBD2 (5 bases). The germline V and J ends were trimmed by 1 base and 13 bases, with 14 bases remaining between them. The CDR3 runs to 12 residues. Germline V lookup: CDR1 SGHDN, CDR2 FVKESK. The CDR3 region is CASSQVRGIDYF. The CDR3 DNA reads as TGTGCCAGCAGCCAAGTCCGAGGGATCGACTACTTC.

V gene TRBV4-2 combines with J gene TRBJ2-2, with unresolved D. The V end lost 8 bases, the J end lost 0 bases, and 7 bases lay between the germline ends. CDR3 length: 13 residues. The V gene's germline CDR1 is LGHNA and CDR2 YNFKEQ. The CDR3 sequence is CASLPANTGELFF. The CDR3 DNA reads TGTGCCAGCCTCCCCGCGAACACCGGGGAGCTGTTTTTT.

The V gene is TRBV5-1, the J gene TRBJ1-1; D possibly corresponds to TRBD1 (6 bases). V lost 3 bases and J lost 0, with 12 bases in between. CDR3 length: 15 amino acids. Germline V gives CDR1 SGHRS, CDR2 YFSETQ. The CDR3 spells CASSSATGMNTEAFF. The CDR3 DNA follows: TGCGCCAGCAGCTCTGCGACAGGTATGAACACTGAAGCTTTCTTT.

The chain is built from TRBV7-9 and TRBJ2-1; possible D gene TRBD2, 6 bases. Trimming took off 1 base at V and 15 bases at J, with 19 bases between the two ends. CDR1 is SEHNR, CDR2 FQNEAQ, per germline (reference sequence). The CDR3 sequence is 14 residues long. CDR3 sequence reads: CASSLDGTPVPGFF. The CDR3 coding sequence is TGTGCCAGCAGCTTAGACGGGACTCCGGTCCCGGGGTTCTTC.